This T cell receptor beta chain originates from a study of a mutant IDH1 vaccine in newly diagnosed glioma. Background on the study: Standard pretreatment was either radiotherapy, temozolomide, or, for most, radiochemotherapy with temozolomide.

Clones were sequenced by immunoSEQ multiplex PCR, and TCRdb holds only the in-frame ones, with some missing. The profile covers tens of thousands of clones, with over 75% appearing a single time and roughly 20% taken by the ten largest. The CDR3 is made up of 13 amino acids. Trimming took 0 bases from V and 7 from J; bases not matched to a gene: 0. The germline V gene has CDR1 MNHEY and CDR2 SMNVEV (reference sequence). Indicated time point: baseline, week 1 (first vaccination visit). The treatment was: pre-vaccination baseline after standard-of-care therapy. V and J are TRBV27 and TRBJ2-1; 7 nucleotides align to TRBD1. This TCR derives from a man aged 25 to 45 with glioma. The specimen was PBMCs, collected from a glioma patient treated with radiotherapy, temozolomide or both. The CDR3 bases are TGTGCCAGCAGTTTATCCAGGGGGAATGAGCAGTTCTTC. Residues: CASSLSRGNEQFF.